The T cell receptor beta chain described here comes from a study of cytomegalovirus exposure and HLA in healthy donors (dated by TCRdb to the late 2010s). Describing the broader study: An earlier analysis of some 600 of the donors reported about 260 Gb of sequence data and 95 million to 140 million unique TCR beta sequences obtained from around 180 million T cells. Because of strong linkage in the cohort, four or five DR-DQ haplotypes were treated as single units for association and clustering. To study patterns of TCR occurrence, a later analysis re-analyzed previously published TCR beta repertoires from 700 or so donors and added high-resolution HLA genotyping. Across around 400 genotyped donors of the cohort, an average of roughly 250,000 unique TCR beta nucleotide sequences per donor were sequenced, and 15% to 20% of those sequences were non-productive. Besides the first cohort of 666 subjects, a separate validation cohort made up of around 120 different subjects was used. The study aimed to test whether cataloging public T cell receptors could reveal signatures of past pathogen exposure. A later genetic analysis used genome-wide SNP genotypes for about 60% of the roughly 670 donors, treating that subset as a discovery cohort. Both class I and class II loci were covered by HLA typing, at four-digit resolution. To predict cytomegalovirus infection status, the study brought together high-throughput TCR immunosequencing, statistical association of individual TCRs with disease status, and machine learning. The study profiled the T cell repertoires of about 640 subjects by immunosequencing and related them to cytomegalovirus serostatus. Rather than using new phenotypic data, the later analysis identified candidate immune exposures from TCR beta sequences and from how often those sequences occurred across donors. Among the roughly 400 genotyped donors, approximately 76% belonged to the genetic ancestry cluster associated with self-reported Caucasian donors. The number of typed donors differed by locus: roughly 629-640 for A, B, C, DRB1 and DQB1; approximately 520 for DQA1; fewer than 610 for DPA1; and around 470 for DPB1. Every discovery cohort repertoire had been produced on one sequencing platform. To decide whether each TCR beta V gene segment behaved as functional or pseudogenic, an earlier analysis of nearly 600 of the donors relied on high-throughput TCR beta sequencing. Donor age, sex, ethnicity and CMV serostatus were compiled together with the repertoire data. Approximately 300 gigabases of sequencing data and approximately 85 million unique TCR sequences were included in an early release covering 550 to 800 HLA-typed donors. Here is what the overall study found, with its caveats: A later analysis found that most CMV-associated TCR beta chains appeared HLA-restricted, with HLA associations seemingly driven largely by CMV exposure. A later analysis found that HLA-associated TCR beta chains were more clonally expanded and had lower generation probabilities than equally common non-associated chains. Correlated functional status among segregating V segments might reflect linkage disequilibrium, but an unknown experimental factor could not be ruled out. Some IMGT-functional V segments, including TRBV6-2 and TRBV6-3, could not be distinguished by the 87-base-pair reads and were therefore excluded. For the cohort, immune exposure information was limited to CMV serostatus. A further reported finding was that TCR beta sequences accurately predicted the HLA-A and HLA-B alleles for most subjects in the first cohort. In this cohort, only TCR beta chains were sequenced, and detectable features were limited by the absence of alpha or paired-chain data. A few of the identified cytomegalovirus-associated TCR beta chains were confirmed in vitro to be specific for cytomegalovirus antigens. Specific HLA alleles were associated with around 18,000 TCR beta sequences at a false discovery rate of 0.05 in a later analysis. Assigning TCR associations to individual alleles was difficult when HLA alleles, especially DR and DQ, strongly co-occurred. Most TCR sequences were seen in very few donors, while some public TCRs were found in many individuals. A cluster of highly shared sequence variants was judged likely to represent a technical artifact of the sequencing pipeline. The presence/absence analyses assumed that sequencing depth was roughly uniform across donors, and that assumption may not be true. Because some donors lacked HLA typing at each locus, the association tests relied only on the typed subset. According to a later analysis, parvovirus B19, influenza, CMV and Epstein-Barr virus appeared linked to several top co-occurrence clusters. A total of fewer than 200 TCR beta chains were listed by the study as associated with cytomegalovirus. In a later analysis, the rate of TCR association differed among HLA loci, with DRB1 alleles having the most associated TCRs and HLA-C alleles having the fewest. According to the authors, the approach could potentially be generalized to other disease states and immunological phenotypes. Broadly in line with IMGT annotations, most TCR beta V segments showed up in productive rearrangements about 87% or about 30% of the time in an earlier analysis of roughly 590 of the donors. A later genetic analysis associated a missense DCLRE1C variant with V-gene and J-gene trimming of TCR beta chains, and an independent cohort replicated the association. Because counts were too low, about 15 rarely observed V segments, including chromosome 9 orphons, were left out of the earlier analysis of over 550 of the donors. A later genetic analysis reported fewer N-insertions in productive TCRs among donors in an Asian-associated ancestry cluster than the roughly 670-donor mean. The classifier was reported to diagnose cytomegalovirus status with high specificity and sensitivity in both the original and validation cohorts.

At the junction V is shortened by 2 bases and J by 6 bases; bases outside the gene matches: 8. The CDR3 spans 16 residues, from the cysteine through the phenylalanine. The CDR3 DNA has 48 bases and is translated from base 1. From the germline V gene (reference sequence), CDR1 is SGHKS and CDR2 is YYEKEE. Regarding this clone: The target of this receptor is not known. The input lacks base qualities; no much larger clone sits a single base away.

The cohort was made up of 650 to 700 healthy bone marrow donors. Cohort members were all nominally healthy when sampled, although unrecorded immune exposures were likely present. The donor was CMV seronegative and belonged to the group of several hundred seronegative cohort members. Every donor gave a peripheral blood sample, and the peripheral blood mononuclear cells from that sample were used for TCR beta sequencing. The Qiagen DNeasy Blood Extraction Kit was used to extract genomic DNA from the blood cell samples. The library was produced with the immunoSEQ multiplex PCR assay. For the multiplex PCR, a mixture combining 60 forward primers for TCR Vbeta segments and 13 reverse primers for TCR Jbeta segments was used. The CDR3 region of rearranged TCR beta genes was amplified from genomic DNA by a multiplex PCR assay. The Illumina HiSeq System was used to sequence the amplified TCR beta libraries as 87-base-pair reads. Per the authors' processing: In a later analysis, approximately 74 million unique TCR beta chains were counted across the roughly 610 repertoires, and roughly 11 million of these chains were shared by at least two donors. A nearest-neighbor algorithm error-corrected the raw reads and collapsed the reads into unique sequences, merging closely related sequences to remove PCR and sequencing errors. V, D and J gene segments were assigned by aligning CDR3 sequences to IMGT reference sequences. Each retained sequence needed at least a six-nucleotide match to both a V gene segment and a J gene segment. Rearrangements were classified as productive when the CDR3 lacked stop codons and remained in frame with V and J, and all other rearrangements were classified as non-productive. Following IMGT convention, CDR3 was defined as the stretch from the second conserved V-encoded cysteine up to the conserved J-encoded phenylalanine. Sequences without an unambiguous match to a single V gene segment were excluded from the earlier analysis of almost 600 of the donors. In an earlier analysis of some 590 of the donors, V segments were called functional above 56.7% productive rearrangements and were called segregating when the between-donor standard deviation exceeded 5%. A statistical classification framework was built to diagnose cytomegalovirus status from the catalog of TCR beta chain sequences. In a later analysis, V and J genes were assigned by comparing TCR nucleotide sequences against IMGT/GENE-DB human TR gene sequences. The TCRdist pipeline was used in a later analysis to assign CDR3 sequences and most-parsimonious VDJ recombination scenarios. In a later analysis, every TCR beta chain was defined by the combination of its CDR3 amino acid sequence and its V-gene family, and reads without a unique V-gene family were dropped. To address suspected cross-contamination and a sequencing artifact, a later analysis removed a few hundred highly shared, low-generation-probability nucleotide sequences. For each public chain, a later analysis derived a clonal expansion index from normalized ranks of inferred template counts within each repertoire. Generation probabilities in a later analysis came from a VDJ recombination model fitted to out-of-frame rearrangements, and those results were checked against IGoR. Hypergeometric tests were used in a later analysis to score TCR-TCR, TCR-HLA and TCR-CMV co-occurrence, with a repertoire-size bias correction applied to the TCR pairs. False discovery rates were estimated in a later analysis by permuting HLA or CMV assignments 20 times. A later analysis grouped co-occurring TCRs with DBSCAN, adding TCRdist sequence similarity when clustering within HLA-allele-positive subsets. Repertoires with fewer than 30,000 or more than 120,000 public chains, plus five repertoires with anomalous nucleotide sharing, were excluded from co-occurrence clustering. What TCRdb holds here is the immuneACCESS table cut down to in-frame rearrangements. Part of the clones is not present; checked against another copy, under half of the missing clones reflect an unresolved V gene, and the others are unexplained. The V and J calls and clone size are taken from that table; D and trimming were inferred from the DNA. Here the sample has roughly 150,000 clones; over 60% occur a single time. Approximately 3% of the sample is held by the ten biggest clonotypes.

Sequenced: PBMCs. This clonotype originated in a male donor in good health and CMV-seronegative. The sequence links TRBV5-5 to TRBJ1-5, and 10 junctional nucleotides match TRBD1. The CDR3 region: CASSLVDRGSGQPQHF. The bases read TGTGCCAGCAGCTTAGTGGACAGGGGGTCGGGTCAGCCCCAGCATTTT.